The entry below describes one T cell receptor beta chain. No antigen is known for it. Profiling relied on immunoSEQ multiplex PCR, and the TCRdb table lists in-frame clones only, not all of them. The repertoire holds tens of thousands of clones, with 70% to 85% as singletons. This sample was included in a study of lymphopenia after photon versus proton radiotherapy. Whole-study findings and limits: Post-nadir TCR diversity decline inversely tracked overall survival among those who died. Relative stability marked proton patients; photon patients lost diversity and naive cells. Post-nadir diversity loss with photons came from oligoclonal expansion, particularly CD8+ Temra cells. Survival link was tested only in deceased patients; proton benefit remains a possibility.

V was shortened by 0 bases and J by 4 bases, with 16 bases between the two germline ends. The germline CDR1 and CDR2 sequences are SEHNR and FQNEAQ (reference sequence). The CDR3 runs 16 residues. The receptor's source is a man aged 55 to 69 with pancreatic cancer. The sequences come from peripheral blood, collected from a patient treated with proton-based radiotherapy. The J gene is TRBJ2-7, the V gene TRBV7-9; D gene ambiguous. Written as DNA, the CDR3 is TGTGCCAGCAGCTTAGCGCTTGATCAGGACCCATACGAGCAGTACTTC. Its translation is CASSLALDQDPYEQYF.